The T cell receptor (beta chain) under discussion was sequenced for a study of early T cells in non-severe SARS-CoV-2 infection. Study at large: Chains stayed unpaired after sequencing of bulk RNA from unsorted whole blood.

The CDR3 has 14 amino acids. Germline V gives CDR1 SEHNR, CDR2 FQNEAQ (reference sequence). The V end was cut by 5 bases, the J end by 0 bases, with 10 bases between. Study findings and constraints: Clonotype matching in VDJdb favored anti-spike CD8 responses and did not capture private and CD4 specificities.

Separate cDNA molecules each had unique molecular identifiers attached to them. TCRdb called the 5' RACE reads again in MiXCR, with one record for every CDR3 protein. In the table there are tens of thousands of distinct CDR3 sequences, around an eighth of which are singletons. A remark on this clonotype: What it recognizes is unknown. Since no conserved phenylalanine or tryptophan closes the CDR3, a read error is the likely cause.

The chain employs TRBV7-9 and TRBJ1-1; D is perhaps TRBD1 (6 bases). Sequencing input: whole blood. This TCR came from an adult who was a healthcare worker with PCR-confirmed SARS-CoV-2 infection or an uninfected control (not recorded which). The CDR3 DNA is TGTGCCAGCAGCCCCAGGGGATTGAACACTGAAGCTTTCTTG. It yields the protein CASSPRGLNTEAFL.